This T cell receptor beta chain was identified in a study of neurological immune-mediated disorders. Each TCR transcript was tagged with a 10-nucleotide random UMI during 5'RACE. Over 160 million TCR-beta sequences from 15-18 subjects were obtained in each sequencing run. In TCRdb, the 5' RACE reads were re-called with MiXCR into one record per CDR3 protein. The table lists 25,000 to 30,000 distinct CDR3 sequences, around 16% of them singletons. The CDR3 spans 16 residues. Germline CDR1 reads MNHEY; CDR2 reads SVGAGI. The V and J ends lost 6 bases and 10 bases respectively, with 22 bases between them. General study findings and limits: The expanded clones of different subjects shared no CDR3 amino acid sequences (suggesting private repertoires in all groups).

This clonotype was seen at least ten times. The antigen remains undetermined. Time point given: technical triplicate 3. The V call is TRBV6-5, the J call TRBJ1-6; unclear D gene. The specimen was CD4+ T cells from blood. The receptor comes from a female donor with HTLV-1-associated myelopathy (HAM/TSP). The CDR3 nucleotides are TGTGCCAGCAGCCCCCGTCTATCTTTTGTGGGATCACCCCTCCACTTT. It is translated as CASSPRLSFVGSPLHF.